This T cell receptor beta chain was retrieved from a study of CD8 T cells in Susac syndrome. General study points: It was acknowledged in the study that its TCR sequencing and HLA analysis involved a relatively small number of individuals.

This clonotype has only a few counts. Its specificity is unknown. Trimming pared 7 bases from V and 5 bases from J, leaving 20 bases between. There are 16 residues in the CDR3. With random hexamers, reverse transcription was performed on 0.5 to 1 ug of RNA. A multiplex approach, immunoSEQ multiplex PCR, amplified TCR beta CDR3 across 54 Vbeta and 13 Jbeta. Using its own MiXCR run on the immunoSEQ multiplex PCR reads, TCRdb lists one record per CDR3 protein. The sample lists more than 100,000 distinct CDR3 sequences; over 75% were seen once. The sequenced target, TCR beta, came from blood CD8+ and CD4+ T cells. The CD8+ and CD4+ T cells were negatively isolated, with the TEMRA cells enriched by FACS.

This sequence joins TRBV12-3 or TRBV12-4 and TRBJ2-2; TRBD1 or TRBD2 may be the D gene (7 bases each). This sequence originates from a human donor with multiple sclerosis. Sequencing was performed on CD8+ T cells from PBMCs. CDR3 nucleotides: TGTGCCAGCAACCCCCGGGGGGCAGGGGGGACCGGGGAGCTGTTTTTT. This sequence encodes CASNPRGAGGTGELFF.